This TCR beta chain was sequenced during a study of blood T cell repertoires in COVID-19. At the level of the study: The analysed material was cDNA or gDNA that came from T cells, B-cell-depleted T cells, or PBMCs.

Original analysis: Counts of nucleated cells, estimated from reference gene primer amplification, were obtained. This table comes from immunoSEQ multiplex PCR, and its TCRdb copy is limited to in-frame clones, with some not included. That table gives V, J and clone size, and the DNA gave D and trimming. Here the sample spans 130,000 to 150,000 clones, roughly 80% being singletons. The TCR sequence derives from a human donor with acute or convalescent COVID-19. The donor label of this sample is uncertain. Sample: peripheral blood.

CDR3: CASRYPGHERGGYEQYF. In DNA form, the CDR3 reads TGTGCCAGCAGATACCCAGGGCATGAGCGGGGGGGCTACGAGCAGTACTTC. V usage is TRBV2 and J usage is TRBJ2-7, with TRBD2 identical over 10 bases. Germline-derived CDR1 and CDR2 are SNHLY and FYNNEI. This CDR3 has 17 residues. With 6 bases clipped from V and 3 bases from J, the junction kept 14 bases outside the gene matches.